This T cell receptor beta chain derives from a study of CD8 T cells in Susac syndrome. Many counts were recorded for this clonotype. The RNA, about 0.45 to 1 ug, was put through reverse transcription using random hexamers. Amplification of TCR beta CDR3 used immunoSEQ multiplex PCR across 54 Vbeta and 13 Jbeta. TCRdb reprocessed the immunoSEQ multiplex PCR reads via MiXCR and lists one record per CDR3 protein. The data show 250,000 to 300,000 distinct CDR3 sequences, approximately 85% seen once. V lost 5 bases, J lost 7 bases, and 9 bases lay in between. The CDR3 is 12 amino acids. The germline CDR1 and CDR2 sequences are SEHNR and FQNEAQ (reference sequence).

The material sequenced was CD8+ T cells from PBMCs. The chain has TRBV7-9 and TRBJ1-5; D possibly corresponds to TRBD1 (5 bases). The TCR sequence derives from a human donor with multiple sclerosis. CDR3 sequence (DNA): TGTGCCAGCAGCCCCGGGGGGCAGCCCCAGCATTTT. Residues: CASSPGGQPQHF.